This T cell receptor beta chain was retrieved from a study of identical twins. This clonotype was counted a single time. The J segment lost 8 bases and the V segment lost 0 bases, leaving 7 bases of the junction unmatched. The CDR3 totals 15 residues. Per germline, CDR1 SGDLS and CDR2 YYNGEE. TCRdb fed the 5' RACE reads into MiXCR, producing one record per CDR3 protein. The sample lists 250,000 to 300,000 distinct CDR3 sequences; around 9.7% were seen once. This sample was also put to use in a study of yellow fever vaccine responses in identical twins.

What was sequenced was CD8+ T cells sorted from blood. This chain joins TRBV9 and TRBJ2-1; the match to TRBD2 covers 8 bases. The clonotype originates from a woman between 18 and 29 years old in good health. Here the CDR3 reads CASSVGRGGFYEQFF. The CDR3 DNA follows: TGTGCCAGCAGCGTAGGTCGGGGGGGGTTTTATGAGCAGTTCTTC. Based on the CDR3 plus reference TRBV9 and TRBJ2-1, the full variable domain is DSGVTQTPKHLITATGQRVTLRCSPRSGDLSVYWYQQSLDQGLQFLIQYYNGEERAKGNILERFSAQQFPDLHSELNLSSLELGDSALYFCASSVGRGGFYEQFFGPGTRLTVL.